This T cell receptor (beta chain) is drawn from a study of cytomegalovirus exposure and HLA in healthy donors. Across the whole study: From HLA-typed donors, an early data release held roughly 80 million unique TCRs. The study's findings and limits: Of the V segments, some could not be distinguished, including TRBV6-2 and TRBV6-3, and were excluded. Association of a missense DCLRE1C variant with TCR beta V- and J-gene trimming was reported in a later analysis. Donor immune exposure was known only as CMV serostatus.

Notes on this clone: The antigen is unknown.

13 Jbeta primers and 60 Vbeta primers were used for the PCR. Profiled with immunoSEQ multiplex PCR; TCRdb holds only in-frame clones, not every one. The table shows 160,000 or so clones, with less than 90% occurring only once. V trimming: 8 bases; J trimming: 3 bases; junction bases outside the gene matches: 4. Germline CDR1 is MDHEN and CDR2 is SYDVKM. This CDR3 contains 13 residues. The sample consisted of PBMCs. The receptor's source is a man aged 18 to 30 in good health and CMV-seronegative. The genes are TRBV28 and TRBJ2-3; TRBD2 matches 8 bases. CDR3 nucleotide sequence: TGTGCCAGCCACCCGGGGGGGACAGATACGCAGTATTTT. It codes for CASHPGGTDTQYF.